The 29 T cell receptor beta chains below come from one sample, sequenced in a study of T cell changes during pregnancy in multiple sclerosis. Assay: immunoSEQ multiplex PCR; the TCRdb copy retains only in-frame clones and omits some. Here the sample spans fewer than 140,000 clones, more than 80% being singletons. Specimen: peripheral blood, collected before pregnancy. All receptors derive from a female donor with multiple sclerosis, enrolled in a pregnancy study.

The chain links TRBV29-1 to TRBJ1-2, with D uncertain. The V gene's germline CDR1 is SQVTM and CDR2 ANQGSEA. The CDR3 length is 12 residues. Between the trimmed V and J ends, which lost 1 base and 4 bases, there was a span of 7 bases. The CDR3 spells CSVEVTGYGYTF. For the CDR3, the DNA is TGCAGCGTTGAAGTCACCGGCTATGGCTACACCTTC.

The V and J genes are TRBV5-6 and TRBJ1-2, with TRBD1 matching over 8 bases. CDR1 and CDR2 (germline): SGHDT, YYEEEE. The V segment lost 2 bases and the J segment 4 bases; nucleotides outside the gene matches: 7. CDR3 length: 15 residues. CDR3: CASSFQGAQVYGYTF. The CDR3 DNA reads TGTGCCAGCAGCTTTCAGGGGGCGCAGGTCTATGGCTACACCTTC.

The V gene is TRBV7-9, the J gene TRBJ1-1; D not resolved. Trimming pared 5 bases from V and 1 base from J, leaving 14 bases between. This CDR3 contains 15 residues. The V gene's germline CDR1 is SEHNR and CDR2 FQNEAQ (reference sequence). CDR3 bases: TGTGCCAGCAGCCCGGAGGGCAGCCAGAACACTGAAGCTTTCTTT. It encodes CASSPEGSQNTEAFF.

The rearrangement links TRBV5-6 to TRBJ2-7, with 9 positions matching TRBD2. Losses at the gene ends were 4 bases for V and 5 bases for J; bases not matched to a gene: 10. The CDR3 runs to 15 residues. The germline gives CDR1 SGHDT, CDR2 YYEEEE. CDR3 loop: CASSEAGLAGHEQYF. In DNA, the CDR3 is TGTGCCAGCAGCGAAGCGGGACTAGCAGGCCACGAGCAGTACTTC.

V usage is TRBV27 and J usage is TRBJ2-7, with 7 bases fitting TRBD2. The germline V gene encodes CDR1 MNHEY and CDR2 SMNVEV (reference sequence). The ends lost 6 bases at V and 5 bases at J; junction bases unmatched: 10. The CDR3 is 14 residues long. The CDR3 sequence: CASSPGGNVHEQYF. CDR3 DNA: TGTGCCAGCAGCCCCGGGGGGAACGTCCACGAGCAGTACTTC.

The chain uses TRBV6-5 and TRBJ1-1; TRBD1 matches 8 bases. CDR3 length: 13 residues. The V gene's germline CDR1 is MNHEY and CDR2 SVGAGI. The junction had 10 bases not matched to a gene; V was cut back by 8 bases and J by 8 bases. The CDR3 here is CASGTRAGGEAFF. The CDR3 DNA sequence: TGTGCCAGCGGTACTCGAGCAGGGGGCGAAGCTTTCTTT.

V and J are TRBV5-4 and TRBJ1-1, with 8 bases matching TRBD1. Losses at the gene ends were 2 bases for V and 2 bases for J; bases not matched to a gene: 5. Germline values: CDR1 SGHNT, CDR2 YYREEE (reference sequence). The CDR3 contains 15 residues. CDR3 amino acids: CASSLTGTGNTEAFF. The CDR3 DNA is TGTGCCAGCAGCTTAACCGGGACAGGCAACACTGAAGCTTTCTTT.

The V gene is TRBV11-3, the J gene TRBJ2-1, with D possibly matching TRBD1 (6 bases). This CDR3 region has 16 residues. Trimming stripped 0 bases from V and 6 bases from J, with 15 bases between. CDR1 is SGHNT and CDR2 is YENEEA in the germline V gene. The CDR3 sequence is CASSLDQGRPGNEQFF. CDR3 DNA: TGTGCCAGCAGCTTAGATCAGGGGCGGCCCGGCAATGAGCAGTTCTTC. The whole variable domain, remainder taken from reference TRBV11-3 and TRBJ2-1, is EAGVVQSPRYKIIEKKQPVAFWCNPISGHNTLYWYLQNLGQGPELLIRYENEEAVDDSQLPKDRFSAERLKGVDSTLKIQPAELGDSAVYLCASSLDQGRPGNEQFFGPGTRLTVL.

The CDR3 is CASSQGQGGEQYF. The CDR3 DNA reads as TGTGCCAGCAGCCAAGGGCAGGGCGGCGAGCAGTACTTC. This chain links TRBV4-2 with TRBJ2-7; maybe TRBD1 (5 bases). Deletions cut 1 base from V and 6 bases from J, with 10 bases between. The CDR3 runs 13 residues. The germline V gene encodes CDR1 LGHNA and CDR2 YNFKEQ.

The CDR3 DNA reads TGTGCCAGCAGCCCCAACCGGGACTCTTACCTAGCCAAAAACATTCAGTACTTC. This encodes CASSPNRDSYLAKNIQYF. The chain employs TRBV7-9 and TRBJ2-4, with D perhaps TRBD2 (6 bases). The V gene lost 5 bases and the J gene lost 0 bases, with 20 bases spanning the gap. Germline V gene data show CDR1 as SEHNR and CDR2 as FQNEAQ (reference sequence). The CDR3 has 18 residues.

The CDR3 sequence is CASSFAGGEAGELFF. The CDR3 nucleotides are TGCGCCAGCAGCTTCGCAGGGGGCGAGGCCGGGGAGCTGTTTTTT. The V call is TRBV5-1, the J call TRBJ2-2, with 8 bases that match TRBD1. The CDR3 contains 15 residues. The V segment lost 2 bases and the J segment 6 bases; nucleotides outside the gene matches: 6. CDR1 and CDR2 from the germline V gene are SGHRS and YFSETQ.

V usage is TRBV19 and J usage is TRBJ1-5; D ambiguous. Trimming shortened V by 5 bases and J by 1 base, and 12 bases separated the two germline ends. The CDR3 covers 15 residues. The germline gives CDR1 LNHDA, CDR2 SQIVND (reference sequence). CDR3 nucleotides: TGTGCCAGTAGTCGCGGGGTGTTCAGCAATCAGCCCCAGCATTTT. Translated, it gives CASSRGVFSNQPQHF.

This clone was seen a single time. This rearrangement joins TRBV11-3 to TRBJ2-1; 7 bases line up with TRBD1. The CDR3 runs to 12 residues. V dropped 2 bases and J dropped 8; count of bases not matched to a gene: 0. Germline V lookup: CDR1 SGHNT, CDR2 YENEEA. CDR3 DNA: TGTGCCAGCAGCTTAACAGGGGATGAGCAGTTCTTC. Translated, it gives CASSLTGDEQFF.

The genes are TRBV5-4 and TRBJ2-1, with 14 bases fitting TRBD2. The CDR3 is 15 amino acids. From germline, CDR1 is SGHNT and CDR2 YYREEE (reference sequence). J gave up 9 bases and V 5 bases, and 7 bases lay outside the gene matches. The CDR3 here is CASSQTSGGAVEQFF. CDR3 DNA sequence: TGTGCCAGCAGTCAGACTAGCGGGGGGGCGGTTGAGCAGTTCTTC.

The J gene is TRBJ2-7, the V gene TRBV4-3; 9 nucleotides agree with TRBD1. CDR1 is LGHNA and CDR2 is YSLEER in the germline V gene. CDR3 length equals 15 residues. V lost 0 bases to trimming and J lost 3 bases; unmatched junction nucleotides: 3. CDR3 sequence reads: CASSQDRDRVYEQYF. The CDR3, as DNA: TGCGCCAGCAGCCAAGACCGGGACAGGGTCTACGAGCAGTACTTC.

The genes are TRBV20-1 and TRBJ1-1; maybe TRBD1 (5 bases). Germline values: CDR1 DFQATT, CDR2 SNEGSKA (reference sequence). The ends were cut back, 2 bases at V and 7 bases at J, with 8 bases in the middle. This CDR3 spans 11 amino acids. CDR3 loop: CSARRGGEAFF. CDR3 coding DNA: TGCAGTGCTAGACGGGGGGGTGAAGCTTTCTTT.

The CDR3 DNA sequence: TGTGCCTGGAGTGGACAGCTCACTGGCTACACCTTC. Protein sequence: CAWSGQLTGYTF. V is TRBV30 and J is TRBJ1-2; possible D gene TRBD1, 5 bases. The germline gives CDR1 GTSNPN, CDR2 SVGIG (reference sequence). This CDR3 has 12 residues. V was clipped by 1 base and J by 7 bases, with 10 bases between them. The full variable domain, in which reference TRBV30 and TRBJ1-2 provide the parts outside the CDR3, is SQTIHQWPATLVQPVGSPLSLECTVEGTSNPNLYWYRQAAGRGLQLLFYSVGIGQISSEVPQNLSASRPQDRQFILSSKKLLLSDSGFYLCAWSGQLTGYTFGSGTRLTVV.

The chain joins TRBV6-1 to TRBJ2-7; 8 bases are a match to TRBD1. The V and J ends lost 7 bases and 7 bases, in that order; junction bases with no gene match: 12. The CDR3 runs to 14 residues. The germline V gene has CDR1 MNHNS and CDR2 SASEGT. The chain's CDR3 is CASTRTGTSGEQYF. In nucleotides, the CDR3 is TGTGCCAGCACCCGGACAGGGACTTCGGGGGAGCAGTACTTC.

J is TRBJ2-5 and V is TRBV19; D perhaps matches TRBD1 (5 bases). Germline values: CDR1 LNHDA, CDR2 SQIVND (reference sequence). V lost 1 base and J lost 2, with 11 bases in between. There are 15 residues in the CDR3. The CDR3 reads CASSIVGTGQETQYF. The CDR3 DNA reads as TGTGCCAGTAGTATAGTGGGAACAGGACAAGAGACCCAGTACTTC.

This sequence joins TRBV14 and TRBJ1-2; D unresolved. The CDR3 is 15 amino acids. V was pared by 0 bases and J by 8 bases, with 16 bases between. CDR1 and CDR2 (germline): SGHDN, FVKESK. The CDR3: CASSQERLPIWGYTF. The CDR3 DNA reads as TGTGCCAGCAGCCAAGAGAGACTTCCTATATGGGGCTACACCTTC.

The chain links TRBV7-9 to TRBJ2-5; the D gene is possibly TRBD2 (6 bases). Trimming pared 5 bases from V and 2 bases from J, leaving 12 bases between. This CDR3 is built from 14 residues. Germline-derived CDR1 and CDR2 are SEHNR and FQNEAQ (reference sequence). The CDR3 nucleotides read TGTGCCAGCAGCCGTCGACTAGGTCAAGAGACCCAGTACTTC. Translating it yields CASSRRLGQETQYF.

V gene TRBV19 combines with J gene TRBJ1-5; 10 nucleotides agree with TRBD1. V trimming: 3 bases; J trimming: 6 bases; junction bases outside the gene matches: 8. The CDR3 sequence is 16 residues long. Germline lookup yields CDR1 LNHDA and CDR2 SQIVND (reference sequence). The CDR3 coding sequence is TGTGCCAGTAGTATGAGACAGGGGGCTAGTGTTCAGCCCCAGCATTTT. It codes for CASSMRQGASVQPQHF.

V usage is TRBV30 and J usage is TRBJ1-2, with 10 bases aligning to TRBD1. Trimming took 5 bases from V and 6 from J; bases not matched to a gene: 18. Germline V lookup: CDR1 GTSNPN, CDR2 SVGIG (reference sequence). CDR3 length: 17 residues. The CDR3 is CAWGIPGQGTRWNGYTF. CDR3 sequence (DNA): TGTGCCTGGGGAATACCGGGACAGGGGACTCGCTGGAATGGCTACACCTTC.

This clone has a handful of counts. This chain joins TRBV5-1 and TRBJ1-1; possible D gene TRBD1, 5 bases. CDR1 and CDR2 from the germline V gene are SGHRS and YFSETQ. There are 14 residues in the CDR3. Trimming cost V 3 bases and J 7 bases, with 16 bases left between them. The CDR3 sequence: CASSSGGRINEAFF. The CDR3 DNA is TGCGCCAGCAGCTCGGGGGGACGGATAAATGAAGCTTTCTTT.

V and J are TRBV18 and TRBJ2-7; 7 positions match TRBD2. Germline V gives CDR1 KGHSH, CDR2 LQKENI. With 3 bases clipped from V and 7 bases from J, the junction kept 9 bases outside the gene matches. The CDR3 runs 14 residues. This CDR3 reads CASSPGLEAGEQYF. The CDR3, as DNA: TGTGCCAGCTCACCTGGACTAGAGGCTGGTGAGCAGTACTTC. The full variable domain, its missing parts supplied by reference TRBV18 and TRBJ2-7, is NAGVMQNPRHLVRRRGQEARLRCSPMKGHSHVYWYRQLPEEGLKFMVYLQKENIIDESGMPKERFSAEFPKEGPSILRIQQVVRGDSAAYFCASSPGLEAGEQYFGPGTRLTVT.

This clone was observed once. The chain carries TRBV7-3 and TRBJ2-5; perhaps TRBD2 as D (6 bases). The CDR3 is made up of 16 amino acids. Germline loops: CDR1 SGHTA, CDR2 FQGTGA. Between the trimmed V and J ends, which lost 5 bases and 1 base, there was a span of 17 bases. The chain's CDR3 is CASSPGLFGSQETQYF. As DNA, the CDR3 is TGTGCCAGCAGCCCAGGACTATTTGGGTCCCAAGAGACCCAGTACTTC.

CDR3 sequence (DNA): TGCGCCAGCAGCCCCGGGCGGGGGGGCCGGGAGACCCAGTACTTC. Translation: CASSPGRGGRETQYF. The chain employs TRBV5-1 and TRBJ2-5, with 9 bases lining up with TRBD2. This CDR3 is built from 15 residues. CDR1 is SGHRS and CDR2 is YFSETQ in the germline V gene. The junction had 9 bases not matched to a gene; V was cut back by 4 bases and J by 5 bases. Variable domain in full (rest from reference TRBV5-1 and TRBJ2-5): KAGVTQTPRYLIKTRGQQVTLSCSPISGHRSVSWYQQTPGQGLQFLFEYFSETQRNKGNFPGRFSGRQFSNSRSEMNVSTLELGDSALYLCASSPGRGGRETQYFGPGTRLLVL.

The CDR3 bases are TGCGCCAGCAGCTTACACACGGGACTAGCGGAGACCTACGAGCAGTACTTC. Translating gives CASSLHTGLAETYEQYF. The V and J genes are TRBV5-1 and TRBJ2-7; 11 bases line up with TRBD2. The V segment lost 2 bases and the J segment 2 bases; nucleotides outside the gene matches: 9. CDR1 and CDR2 from the germline V gene are SGHRS and YFSETQ. This CDR3 has 17 residues.

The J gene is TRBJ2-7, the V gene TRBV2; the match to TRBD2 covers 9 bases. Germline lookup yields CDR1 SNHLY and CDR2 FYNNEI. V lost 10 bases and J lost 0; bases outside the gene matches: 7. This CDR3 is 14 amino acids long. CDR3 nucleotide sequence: TGTGCCACCGTTAGCGGGAGTTACTCCTACGAGCAGTACTTC. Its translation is CATVSGSYSYEQYF.